Listed below are T cell receptor beta chains from one sample, sequenced in a study of shared T cell receptors in the human thymus. Method: immunoSEQ multiplex PCR; TCRdb's copy keeps in-frame clones and lacks some. The sample carries roughly 660,000 clones, more than 75% recorded once. These records were also assigned to another study, of human thymus T cells.

The sequenced sample was thymocytes. The receptors were sampled from a boy under two years old with a congenital heart defect. Both conserved end residues are part of each CDR3. The D gene is left open where the match is weak. A row's size may be missing; if present it is once, few, many or a size class.

CDR3nt	CDR3aa	abundance	d_gene	j_gene	v_gene
TGTGCCAGCAGCTTGACAGGGTACGAGACCCAGTACTTC	CASSLTGYETQYF	.	.	TRBJ2-5	TRBV5-6
TGTGCCAGCAGCGTAGGGAGGGGTGGGCGGTACGAGCAGTACTTC	CASSVGRGGRYEQYF	.	TRBD2	TRBJ2-7	TRBV7-9
TGTGCCAGCAGTGAAGGGACTAGCGACTACGAGCAGTACTTC	CASSEGTSDYEQYF	.	TRBD2	TRBJ2-7	TRBV25-1
TGTGCCAGCAGTCAAAGCGGGAGGGCCACAGATACGCAGTATTTT	CASSQSGRATDTQYF	.	TRBD2	TRBJ2-3	TRBV28
TGTGCCAGCAGTGAGGGCGAGAGGGCTGGGAATGAGCAGTTCTTC	CASSEGERAGNEQFF	.	.	TRBJ2-1	TRBV25-1
TGCGCCAGCAGCCTCGGGGGGGCCCCAGTTTACGAGCAGTACTTC	CASSLGGAPVYEQYF	.	TRBD2	TRBJ2-7	TRBV5-1
TGTGCCAGCAGCTCCGGGACTAGCCACGAGCAGTACTTC	CASSSGTSHEQYF	.	TRBD2	TRBJ2-7	TRBV7-9
TGTGCCAGCAGCCCTGACAGGGTATGGGGAGAGACCCAGTACTTC	CASSPDRVWGETQYF	once	TRBD1	TRBJ2-5	TRBV9
TGTGCCAGCAGCTTAGCTGGACAGGGGGTGGCGGGAGCCCCCTACGAGCAGTACTTC	CASSLAGQGVAGAPYEQYF	.	TRBD1	TRBJ2-7	TRBV7-2
TGTGCCAGCAGCGTAGAACTAGCTAAAACTCCAGTGGATACGCAGTATTTT	CASSVELAKTPVDTQYF	.	.	TRBJ2-3	TRBV9
TGCGCCAGCAGCCAAGGCCGGGAGGGCCGGTCAGATACGCAGTATTTT	CASSQGREGRSDTQYF	.	TRBD2	TRBJ2-3	TRBV4-3
TGCGCCAGCAGCGGCGGGGGTGAGCAGTTCTTC	CASSGGGEQFF	.	TRBD2	TRBJ2-1	TRBV4-3
TGCAGCGTTGTCGGTGGTAAGGAGAACTATGGCTACACCTTC	CSVVGGKENYGYTF	.	.	TRBJ1-2	TRBV29-1
TGTGCCAGCAGTTTACCGCCCGGTATTTTGACAGGGGCCTACAATGAGCAGTTCTTC	CASSLPPGILTGAYNEQFF	.	TRBD1	TRBJ2-1	TRBV28
TGTGCCAGCAGCCAAGGGGGACAGCTTAGCACAGATACGCAGTATTTT	CASSQGGQLSTDTQYF	.	TRBD1	TRBJ2-3	TRBV4-2
TGTGCCAGCAGCACCTATCCGCAGGCCTACGAGCAGTACTTC	CASSTYPQAYEQYF	.	.	TRBJ2-7	TRBV7-9
TGTGCCAGCAGTGAAGAAGAAGCGGGAGGGCCTCGAAAAACCGGGGAGCTGTTTTTT	CASSEEEAGGPRKTGELFF	.	TRBD2	TRBJ2-2	TRBV2
TGTGCCAGCAGCTCGGGACTAGCGGGACTAGAGCAGTACTTC	CASSSGLAGLEQYF	few	TRBD2	TRBJ2-7	TRBV5-4
TGTGCCAGCAGTGACGGAGTCGGGGGCTACACCTTC	CASSDGVGGYTF	.	.	TRBJ1-2	TRBV28
TGTGCCAGCATCTCTCATCCGGGGACTAGCGGGGACAATGAGCAGTTCTTC	CASISHPGTSGDNEQFF	.	TRBD2	TRBJ2-1	TRBV27
TGTGCCAGCAGAACCGGGACACCGCCAGAAACCCAGTACTTC	CASRTGTPPETQYF	once	.	TRBJ2-5	TRBV6-1
TGTGCCAGCGGCCGAGGAGATTCACCCCTCCACTTT	CASGRGDSPLHF	.	.	TRBJ1-6	TRBV27
TGCAGTGCCGAGCCAGATACGCAGTATTTT	CSAEPDTQYF	.	.	TRBJ2-3	TRBV20-1
TGTGCCAGCAGTCACGGGCGGACAGAAGCTTTCTTT	CASSHGRTEAFF	.	.	TRBJ1-1	TRBV2